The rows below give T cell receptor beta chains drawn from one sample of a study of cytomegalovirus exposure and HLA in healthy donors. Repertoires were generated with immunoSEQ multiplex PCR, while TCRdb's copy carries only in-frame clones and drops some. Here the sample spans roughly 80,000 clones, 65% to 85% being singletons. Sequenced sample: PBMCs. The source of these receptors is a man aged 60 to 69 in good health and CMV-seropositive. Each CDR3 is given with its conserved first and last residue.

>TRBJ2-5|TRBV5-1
CASSSGGSGAGSGGPPSWQETQYF
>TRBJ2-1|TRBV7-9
CASSLRDRVVGNEQFF
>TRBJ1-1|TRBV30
CAWFRWANTEAFF
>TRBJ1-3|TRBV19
CASTEHVRNTIYF
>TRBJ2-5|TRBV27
CASSLGEALGETQYF
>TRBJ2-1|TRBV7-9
CASSTSSGEQFF
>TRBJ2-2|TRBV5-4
CASSYRAGGTGELFF
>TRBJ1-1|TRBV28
CASNPATGRMTEAFF
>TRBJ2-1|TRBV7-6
CASSSTSERGDEQFF
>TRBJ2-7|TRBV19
CASRDRGSTYEQYF
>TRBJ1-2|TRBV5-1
CASSLGSKGTYGYTF
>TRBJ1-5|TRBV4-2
CASSQNARGTDQPQHF
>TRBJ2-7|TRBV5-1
CASTLAEYGEQYF
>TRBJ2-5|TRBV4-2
CASSQGAPSDRGLQTQYF
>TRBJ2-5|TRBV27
CAGSLSTGSTVGAQYF
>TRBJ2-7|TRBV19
CASSITGSSSYEQYF
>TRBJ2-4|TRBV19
CASSISGSAKNIQYF
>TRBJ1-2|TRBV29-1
CSVAGTADYGYTF
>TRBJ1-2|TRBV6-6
CASTLDRAGYGYTF
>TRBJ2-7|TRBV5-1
CASSLANREGEQYF
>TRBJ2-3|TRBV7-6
CASSLLGQDTDTQYF
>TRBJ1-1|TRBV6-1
CASSVGQMNSEAFF
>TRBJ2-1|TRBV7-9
CASSPGSSSSGSYNEQFF
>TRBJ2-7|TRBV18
CASSPRGREDYEQYF
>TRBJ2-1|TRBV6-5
CASSLAGPSYNEQFF
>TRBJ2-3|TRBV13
CASSISSLGGQYF
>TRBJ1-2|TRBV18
CASSPQGDRGYTF
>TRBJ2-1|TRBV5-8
CASSRDRGFNEQFF
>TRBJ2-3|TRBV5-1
CASSLLGLAGGTDTQYF
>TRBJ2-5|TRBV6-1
CASSGLAGGAETQYF
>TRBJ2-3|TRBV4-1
CASSLRGDGGSTDTQYF
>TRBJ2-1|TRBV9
CASSVGPGGNEQFF
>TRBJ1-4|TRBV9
CASSVGESGEKLFF
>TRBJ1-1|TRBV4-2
CASSQDWRGWDTEAFF
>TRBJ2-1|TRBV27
CASRKQIRGYYNEQFF
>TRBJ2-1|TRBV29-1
CSVHGTSGTEQFF
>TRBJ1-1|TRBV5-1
CASSPSGYDTEAFF
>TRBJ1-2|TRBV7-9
CASSLGTADYHGYTF
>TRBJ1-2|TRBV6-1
CASSWGTGRGYTF
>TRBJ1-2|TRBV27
CASSFREDYGYTF
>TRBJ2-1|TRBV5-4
CASSSDRGFYNEQFF
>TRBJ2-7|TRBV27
CASSLGDVGYEQYF
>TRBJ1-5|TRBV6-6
CASRTFIGTGNQPQHF
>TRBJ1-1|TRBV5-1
CASSSLGGPSLSLGAFF
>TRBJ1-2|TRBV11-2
CASSSQGNYGYTF
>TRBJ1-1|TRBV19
CASNKTPPTEAFF
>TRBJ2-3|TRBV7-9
CSSSLWTSGDTDTQYF
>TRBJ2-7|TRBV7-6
CASSLAGGGEQYF
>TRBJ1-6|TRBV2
CASSTRQGGSPLHF
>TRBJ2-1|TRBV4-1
CASSQGDRGRYNEQFF
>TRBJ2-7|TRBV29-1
CSVLPDRGPPYEQYF
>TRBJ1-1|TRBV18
CASSPTGDTEAFF
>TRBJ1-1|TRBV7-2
CASSSLQGAKNTEAFF
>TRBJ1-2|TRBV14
CASSQSRGYGYTF
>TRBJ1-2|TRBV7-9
CASSLGKAGGYTF
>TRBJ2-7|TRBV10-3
CAISRDIPNHEQYF
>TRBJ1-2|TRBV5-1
CASSLLDSGPGGYTF